The present T cell receptor (beta chain) was sequenced within a study of OX40 agonist ivuxolimab in advanced cancers. Findings and caveats of the study: Low normalized T-cell clonal expansion was additionally recorded for some nonresponders. CD8+ T cells were the subset that, on average, had more expanded clones than CD4+. Expansion of clones was among the lowest in partial responders at 0.1-3.0 mg/kg.

The V end was cut by 9 bases, the J end by 7 bases, with 19 bases between. CDR1 and CDR2 from the germline V gene are MNHEY and SMNVEV (reference sequence). The CDR3 covers 14 residues. Regarding this clone: Its antigen is unknown.

Anyone with autoimmune disease history or systemic immunosuppression was excluded. Assay: immunoSEQ multiplex PCR; the TCRdb copy retains only in-frame clones and omits some. Seen here are some 94,000 clones, roughly 90% observed once, and the top ten hold 3% to 3.5%. The starting material was CD4+ or CD8+ T cells sorted from blood, obtained in a trial of the OX40 agonist ivuxolimab. This clonotype was sampled from an adult with an advanced solid tumor such as melanoma, head and neck, liver or kidney cancer. This chain joins TRBV27 and TRBJ2-1, with D tentatively TRBD1 or TRBD2 (5 bases each). The CDR3 reads CASSRGTGGNEQFF. The CDR3 DNA is TGTGCCAGTTCTCGGGGCACAGGTGGTAATGAGCAGTTCTTC.